This entry lists 19 T cell receptor beta chains sequenced from one sample in a study of blood T cell repertoires in COVID-19. TCRdb's copy holds only in-frame clones and misses some; the assay was immunoSEQ multiplex PCR. The sample records about 220,000 clones, around 90% being singletons. Sequences were obtained from PBMCs or T cells enriched from blood (not recorded which). These receptors were taken from a woman aged 25 to 45 who had recovered from COVID-19.

The chain has TRBV4-1 and TRBJ1-2, with unresolved D. Trimming stripped 3 bases from V and 3 bases from J, with 14 bases between. The CDR3 totals 15 residues. From germline, CDR1 is MGHRA and CDR2 YSYEKL. CDR3 in amino acids: CASSHRDGNDYGYTF. The CDR3 DNA reads as TGCGCCAGCAGCCACCGAGACGGGAATGACTATGGCTACACCTTC.

This clone was observed a single time. The genes are TRBV11-2 and TRBJ1-1; 11 bases map to TRBD1. CDR1 is SGHAT, CDR2 FQNNGV, per germline. The CDR3 spans 16 residues. Unmatched junction bases numbered 9, after V lost 5 bases and J lost 4 bases. CDR3 nucleotide sequence: TGTGCCAGCAGCGTTTGGACAGGGGGCCTGGGCACTGAAGCTTTCTTT. Translating it yields CASSVWTGGLGTEAFF.

The gene calls are TRBV25-1 and TRBJ2-3; TRBD2 is a possible D gene (7 bases). The CDR3 spans 16 residues. Trimming removed 2 bases from V and 1 base from J, with 13 bases in between. In germline, CDR1 is MGHDK, CDR2 SYGVNS. The CDR3: CASSEDGGGGTDTQYF. For the CDR3, the DNA is TGTGCCAGCAGTGAAGATGGGGGGGGCGGCACAGATACGCAGTATTTT. The complete variable domain, with remaining parts taken from reference TRBV25-1 and TRBJ2-3, reads EADIYQTPRYLVIGTGKKITLECSQTMGHDKMYWYQQDPGMELHLIHYSYGVNSTEKGDLSSESTVSRIRTEHFPLTLESARPSHTSQYLCASSEDGGGGTDTQYFGPGTRLTVL.

The rearrangement joins TRBV7-9 to TRBJ1-2; 7 bases map to TRBD1. Germline lookup yields CDR1 SEHNR and CDR2 FQNEAQ (reference sequence). The ends lost 4 bases at V and 5 bases at J; junction bases unmatched: 10. This CDR3 is 15 amino acids long. CDR3 bases: TGTGCCAGCAGCTCCAGGCAGGGGGTATTGTATGGCTACACCTTC. Its protein product is CASSSRQGVLYGYTF.

This clone was seen a single time. This rearrangement joins TRBV2 to TRBJ2-1; 7 bases match TRBD2. The CDR3 has 15 amino acids. CDR1 and CDR2 (germline): SNHLY, FYNNEI. V lost 6 bases and J lost 5; bases outside the gene matches: 10. The CDR3: CASRDRPSGHNEQFF. CDR3 in DNA: TGTGCCAGCAGGGACCGACCTAGCGGCCACAATGAGCAGTTCTTC.

V is TRBV27 and J is TRBJ1-6; D might be TRBD1 (5 bases). The CDR3 length is 13 residues. The V end lost 5 bases, the J end lost 8 bases, and 10 bases lay between the germline ends. Germline-derived CDR1 and CDR2 are MNHEY and SMNVEV (reference sequence). CDR3 bases: TGTGCCAGCAGTCCCGACAGAGATTCACCCCTCCACTTT. This sequence encodes CASSPDRDSPLHF.

DNA for the CDR3: TGTGCCAGCAGCTTAGTCGGGAATCAGCTAGAGACCCAGTACTTC. It specifies CASSLVGNQLETQYF. This chain links TRBV7-7 with TRBJ2-5; possibly TRBD2 for D (5 bases). Germline-derived CDR1 and CDR2 are SSHAT and FNYEAQ (reference sequence). The CDR3 spans 15 residues. Trimming cost V 1 base and J 4 bases, with 13 bases left between them.

This chain uses TRBV1 with TRBJ1-6; the table's D call, TRBD1, was not checked against the DNA. TRBV1 is a recognized pseudogene. The CDR3 is 12 residues long. CDR3 residues: CTVGTPNSPLHF. The CDR3 coding sequence is TGCACCGTAGGGACACCCAATTCACCCCTCCACTTT.

This chain uses TRBV4-1 with TRBJ2-3; no firm D call. The CDR3 has 17 residues. The germline V and J ends were trimmed by 3 bases and 0 bases, with 16 bases remaining between them. Germline V gene sequence: CDR1 MGHRA, CDR2 YSYEKL. In DNA form, the CDR3 reads TGCGCCAGCAGCCAGCCGGTCCTTCTAACTAGCACAGATACGCAGTATTTT. Encoded protein: CASSQPVLLTSTDTQYF.

This clone showed up just once. The chain links TRBV27 to TRBJ1-1; 8 nucleotides align to TRBD1. J lost 7 bases, V lost 6 bases, and 10 bases had no gene match. Germline lookup yields CDR1 MNHEY and CDR2 SMNVEV (reference sequence). The CDR3 loop spans 14 amino acids. The CDR3 here is CASRVRTGSSEAFF. The CDR3 DNA reads as TGTGCCAGCAGAGTGAGGACAGGGAGCAGTGAAGCTTTCTTT.

CDR3 nucleotides: TGTGCCAGCAGACCCCAGCGGGGGGCATACAATGAGCAGTTCTTC. It codes for CASRPQRGAYNEQFF. The chain carries TRBV5-8 and TRBJ2-1; 9 nucleotides align to TRBD2. The CDR3 spans 15 residues. V gave up 5 bases and J gave up 4 bases; unmatched junction bases: 7. Germline V CDR1 and CDR2: SGHTS, YDEGEE.

The V and J genes are TRBV7-2 and TRBJ2-2, with a possible D match to TRBD2 (5 bases). Germline V gives CDR1 SGHTA, CDR2 FQGNSA. The CDR3 sequence is 15 residues long. V was shortened by 1 base and J by 0 bases, with 6 bases between the two germline ends. In DNA, the CDR3 is TGTGCCAGCAGCTTAGAACTAGCGAACACCGGGGAGCTGTTTTTT. Translated: CASSLELANTGELFF.

V and J are TRBV4-1 and TRBJ1-3; TRBD1 agrees at 7 bases. This CDR3 has 15 amino acids. Unmatched junction bases numbered 3, after V lost 1 base and J lost 3 bases. Germline V lookup: CDR1 MGHRA, CDR2 YSYEKL. The CDR3 DNA reads as TGCGCCAGCAGCCAAGCCGGGACAGTTGGAAACACCATATATTTT. Protein sequence: CASSQAGTVGNTIYF.

The genes are TRBV7-2 and TRBJ2-2; 10 positions match TRBD1. The CDR3 covers 15 residues. Germline V CDR1 and CDR2: SGHTA, FQGNSA. Trimming removed 0 bases from V and 8 bases from J; junction bases left unmatched: 3. CDR3 sequence (DNA): TGTGCCAGCAGCTTAGCGGGGGACAGGGGTGGGGAGCTGTTTTTT. Translating gives CASSLAGDRGGELFF.

This rearrangement joins TRBV6-2 or TRBV6-3 to TRBJ1-5; 8 nucleotides match TRBD1. Trimming took 2 bases from V and 11 from J; bases not matched to a gene: 23. This CDR3 spans 19 amino acids. Germline assignment: CDR1 MNHEY and CDR2 SVGEGT. The CDR3 DNA reads as TGTGCCAGCAGTTACGATACTGCTGGACAGGGTATCTTTCATCTGTCCCAGCATTTT. Translation: CASSYDTAGQGIFHLSQHF.

This sequence joins TRBV15 and TRBJ1-2; no clear D. This CDR3 spans 14 amino acids. Trimming removed 0 bases from V and 8 bases from J, with 13 bases in between. CDR1 LNHNV and CDR2 YYDKDF come from the germline V gene (reference sequence). The CDR3 nucleotides are TGTGCCACCAGCAGAGATCAGGCAGGCAGGGGCTACACCTTC. It translates to CATSRDQAGRGYTF.

The V and J genes are TRBV6-9 and TRBJ2-5, with D perhaps TRBD2 (6 bases). The V end lost 2 bases, the J end lost 11 bases, and 21 bases lay between the germline ends. From germline, CDR1 is MNHGY and CDR2 SVAAGI. CDR3 length equals 15 residues. The CDR3 region has the DNA TGTGCCAGCAGTTATCCCAACAGCACCCAACGGGAGCAGTACTTC. Translated, it gives CASSYPNSTQREQYF.

The chain couples TRBV5-1 to TRBJ1-2; possible D gene TRBD1, 5 bases. Trimming took off 1 base at V and 6 bases at J, with 19 bases between the two ends. The germline gives CDR1 SGHRS, CDR2 YFSETQ. This CDR3 comprises 16 residues. CDR3 sequence reads: CASSLMPGWTKNGYTF. CDR3 DNA sequence: TGCGCCAGCAGCTTGATGCCGGGTTGGACAAAAAATGGCTACACCTTC. The full variable domain, its missing parts supplied by reference TRBV5-1 and TRBJ1-2, is KAGVTQTPRYLIKTRGQQVTLSCSPISGHRSVSWYQQTPGQGLQFLFEYFSETQRNKGNFPGRFSGRQFSNSRSEMNVSTLELGDSALYLCASSLMPGWTKNGYTFGSGTRLTVV.

The genes are TRBV5-1 and TRBJ1-6; the D is unclear. The CDR3 is made up of 14 amino acids. Germline CDR1 SGHRS, CDR2 YFSETQ. The V end was cut by 0 bases, the J end by 8 bases, with 9 bases between. Here the CDR3 reads CASSLAGKDSPLHF. The CDR3 nucleotides are TGCGCCAGCAGCTTGGCAGGAAAGGATTCACCCCTCCACTTT.